A selection of T cell receptor beta chains follows, all from one sample in a study of early T cells in non-severe SARS-CoV-2 infection. In TCRdb, the 5' RACE reads were re-called with MiXCR into one record per CDR3 protein. Of roughly 100,000 distinct CDR3 sequences in the sample, over 10% were seen once. Sequenced: whole blood. All receptors derive from an adult who was a healthcare worker with PCR-confirmed SARS-CoV-2 infection or an uninfected control (not recorded which). Both conserved end residues are part of each CDR3. A D gene is named only where the DNA matches it firmly. Part of the rows lack a size; the others show once, few, many or a class for expanded clones.

DNA,CDR3,J,size,V,D
TGCAGCGCGACCGCCGTGGGGCAGTATTTT,CSATAVGQYF,TRBJ2-3,.,TRBV29-1,.
TGCGCCAGCAGCTTGATGCAGGGTCCCTACGAGCAGTACTTC,CASSLMQGPYEQYF,TRBJ2-7,many,TRBV5-1,.
TGTGCCAGCAGTTATCCTAGCGGGAGTTTCTCCTACAATGAGCAGTTCTTC,CASSYPSGSFSYNEQFF,TRBJ2-1,few,TRBV6-2/TRBV6-3,TRBD2
TGTGCCAGCTCACCACTATCTAGCGGGAGCTCCTACAATGAGCAGTTCTTC,CASSPLSSGSSYNEQFF,TRBJ2-1,.,TRBV18,TRBD2
TGTGCCAGCAGCGTAGAGACAGGATCTGGAAACACCATATATTTT,CASSVETGSGNTIYF,TRBJ1-3,many,TRBV9,.
TGTGCCAGCAGCCGACAGATGGGAGAGACCCAGTACTTC,CASSRQMGETQYF,TRBJ2-5,few,TRBV14,.
TGCGCCAGCAGAGAGGGGACCGGCTCCTATAATTCACCCCTCCACTTT,CASREGTGSYNSPLHF,TRBJ1-6,few,TRBV5-1,.
TGTGCCAGCAGCTTTCCGGGAACACAACCCCACGAGCAGTACTTC,CASSFPGTQPHEQYF,TRBJ2-7,few,TRBV28,.
TGTGCCAGCAGTTACCCCGCATCTGGGGCCAACGTCCTGACTTTC,CASSYPASGANVLTF,TRBJ2-6,.,TRBV6-2/TRBV6-3,.
TGCGCCAGCAGCTTGCTACCTGGGGATGAAAAACTGTTTTTT,CASSLLPGDEKLFF,TRBJ1-4,few,TRBV5-1,.
TGCGCCAGCAGCCAAGAGAAACAGGGCGGAACTAATGAAAAACTGTTTTTT,CASSQEKQGGTNEKLFF,TRBJ1-4,few,TRBV4-1,.
TGTGCCAGCCGAAATATTAGGGGGTCGACAGGAAACACCATATATTTT,CASRNIRGSTGNTIYF,TRBJ1-3,few,TRBV12-3/TRBV12-4,.
TGCGCCAGCAGCCAAGGCTCAAGATACGAGCAGTACTTC,CASSQGSRYEQYF,TRBJ2-7,.,TRBV4-1,.
TGTGCCAGCAGCACCGACAGGGTTCATCAGCCCCAGCATTTT,CASSTDRVHQPQHF,TRBJ1-5,few,TRBV27,TRBD1
TGTGCCAGCAAAAACAGGGGAGGGTACGAGCAGTACTTC,CASKNRGGYEQYF,TRBJ2-7,many,TRBV27,.
TGTGCCAGCAGCCGGGACAGTATTTACACAGATACGCAGTATTTT,CASSRDSIYTDTQYF,TRBJ2-3,few,TRBV7-2,TRBD1
TGTGCCAGCCGAACCCAAGGACAGGGTTCCTACGAGCAGTACTTC,CASRTQGQGSYEQYF,TRBJ2-7,once,TRBV28,TRBD1
TGTGCCAGCAGCCCTAGCCGGGACAGGGTTAGGCCCCAGCATTTT,CASSPSRDRVRPQHF,TRBJ1-5,.,TRBV27,TRBD1
TGTGCCAGCAGCCTAAGCGGGATCACTAGCACAGATACGCAGTATTTT,CASSLSGITSTDTQYF,TRBJ2-3,many,TRBV28,TRBD2
TGCAGCGTTGCGCAGGGGGGCTATGAAGAGCAGTTCTTC,CSVAQGGYEEQFF,TRBJ2-1,.,TRBV29-1,.
TGTGCCAGCAGCCGATCTACCTCGGTTAGCTCTGGAAACACCATATATTTT,CASSRSTSVSSGNTIYF,TRBJ1-3,.,TRBV7-2,.
TGCAGCGTTGATACTGGGGCCAACGTCCTGACTTTC,CSVDTGANVLTF,TRBJ2-6,.,TRBV29-1,.
TGTGCCAGCAGTTGGGACAGGGGGCAGCCCCAGCATTTT,CASSWDRGQPQHF,TRBJ1-5,few,TRBV12-3/TRBV12-4,TRBD1
TGCGCCAGCAGCCGGGAGAGGTGGGCTAACTATGGCTACACCTTC,CASSRERWANYGYTF,TRBJ1-2,.,TRBV4-1,.
TGCAGCGTTTCAGGCAGGGCGGAAAAACTGTTTTTT,CSVSGRAEKLFF,TRBJ1-4,.,TRBV29-1,.
TGTGCCAGTAGTATAGTCCCCCAGGGAGGCACCGGGGAGCTGTTTTTT,CASSIVPQGGTGELFF,TRBJ2-2,.,TRBV19,.
TGTGCCAGCAGCTTAGGCCTTCGGACAGGAAGCGTAAAACTGTTTTTT,CASSLGLRTGSVKLFF,TRBJ1-4,few,TRBV7-2,TRBD1